This is a list of T cell receptor beta chains from one sample in a study of T-cell reconstitution after alpha-beta-depleted transplantation in children. TCRdb processed the PCR reads anew with MiXCR; each CDR3 protein has one entry. This table holds about 540,000 distinct CDR3 sequences, approximately 16% found once. This sample comprised PBMCs from the stem cell graft donor, obtained from the stem cell graft. The receptors come from a human donor who donated a stem cell graft to a child with acute lymphoblastic leukemia. CDR3s include the opening cysteine and the closing phenylalanine or tryptophan. The order of the fields is D gene, clone size, J gene, V gene, CDR3 DNA, CDR3 protein. A D gene is named only where the DNA matches it firmly. The size of a clone is reported for some rows only, either as once, few or many, or as a class for expanded clones.

d_call: -; clone_size: -; j_call: TRBJ2-7; v_call: TRBV5-1; cdr3_nt: TGCGCCAGCAGGCCAGGGGACCACGAGCAGTACTTC; cdr3_aa: CASRPGDHEQYF
d_call: TRBD1; clone_size: few; j_call: TRBJ1-3; v_call: TRBV12-3/TRBV12-4; cdr3_nt: TGTGCCAGCAGCAAATCGACAGGGGTGGCTGGAAACACCATATATTTT; cdr3_aa: CASSKSTGVAGNTIYF
d_call: TRBD2; clone_size: few; j_call: TRBJ2-1; v_call: TRBV5-6; cdr3_nt: TGTGCCAGCAGCCAGGGACTAGCGGGCTTCAATGAGCAGTTCTTC; cdr3_aa: CASSQGLAGFNEQFF
d_call: -; clone_size: -; j_call: TRBJ1-1; v_call: TRBV12-3/TRBV12-4; cdr3_nt: TGTGCCAGCAGTGTTTATTTAGTTAATTTCTTT; cdr3_aa: CASSVYLVNFF
d_call: -; clone_size: few; j_call: TRBJ2-1; v_call: TRBV27; cdr3_nt: TGTGCCAGCAGTTTATCGATACAAGGGAATGAGCAGTTCTTC; cdr3_aa: CASSLSIQGNEQFF
d_call: -; clone_size: -; j_call: TRBJ2-1; v_call: TRBV6-5; cdr3_nt: TGTGCCAGCAGTTACGACTACCGGTACAATGAGCAGTTCTTC; cdr3_aa: CASSYDYRYNEQFF
d_call: -; clone_size: few; j_call: TRBJ1-6; v_call: TRBV5-1; cdr3_nt: TGCGCCAGCAGCTTGGTGCCGGGGGTAGAGTCACCCCTCCACTTT; cdr3_aa: CASSLVPGVESPLHF
d_call: TRBD2; clone_size: many; j_call: TRBJ2-1; v_call: TRBV5-6; cdr3_nt: TGTGCCAGCAGCTTACGGGGGGTGGGTAATGAGCAGTTCTTC; cdr3_aa: CASSLRGVGNEQFF
d_call: TRBD1; clone_size: -; j_call: TRBJ1-4; v_call: TRBV12-3/TRBV12-4; cdr3_nt: TGTGCCAGCAGTCTACGACAGGGAACTAATGAAAAACTGTTTTTT; cdr3_aa: CASSLRQGTNEKLFF
d_call: -; clone_size: -; j_call: TRBJ2-1; v_call: TRBV5-1; cdr3_nt: TGCGCCAGCAGCTTGGGATGGGCTAGCGCAGCCAATGAGCAGTTCTTC; cdr3_aa: CASSLGWASAANEQFF
d_call: TRBD2; clone_size: -; j_call: TRBJ2-5; v_call: TRBV5-1; cdr3_nt: TGCGCCAGCAGCTTGGGGCCGGGAGGGCTAAGAGAGACCCAGTACTTC; cdr3_aa: CASSLGPGGLRETQYF
d_call: -; clone_size: -; j_call: TRBJ2-5; v_call: TRBV9; cdr3_nt: TGTGCCAGCAGCGTCAGGGGTGGGGCGCTGCAAGAGACCCAGTACTTC; cdr3_aa: CASSVRGGALQETQYF
d_call: -; clone_size: few; j_call: TRBJ2-1; v_call: TRBV29-1; cdr3_nt: TGCAGCGTTGATGACGGGGACTTTTACAATGAGCAGTTCTTC; cdr3_aa: CSVDDGDFYNEQFF
d_call: -; clone_size: many; j_call: TRBJ1-1; v_call: TRBV27; cdr3_nt: TGTGCCAGCAGACTAGGACAGAACACTGAAGCTTTCTTT; cdr3_aa: CASRLGQNTEAFF
d_call: -; clone_size: -; j_call: TRBJ2-5; v_call: TRBV9; cdr3_nt: TGTGCCAGCAGCCATGGGGAGCGCTTGGAGACCCAGTACTTC; cdr3_aa: CASSHGERLETQYF
d_call: TRBD2; clone_size: -; j_call: TRBJ2-7; v_call: TRBV15; cdr3_nt: TGTGCCACCAGCAGGAACGTACTAGCGGGAGTTTCCTACGAGCAGTACTTC; cdr3_aa: CATSRNVLAGVSYEQYF
d_call: -; clone_size: few; j_call: TRBJ1-1; v_call: TRBV12-3/TRBV12-4; cdr3_nt: TGTGCCAGCAGTCCAGTGGGGGGGTTGAACACTGAAGCTTTCTTT; cdr3_aa: CASSPVGGLNTEAFF
d_call: TRBD2; clone_size: -; j_call: TRBJ2-1; v_call: TRBV5-1; cdr3_nt: TGCGCCAGCAGCTTTACTAGCGGAGCCGGCTCCTACAATGAGCAGTTCTTC; cdr3_aa: CASSFTSGAGSYNEQFF
d_call: -; clone_size: -; j_call: TRBJ2-3; v_call: TRBV5-1; cdr3_nt: TGCGCCAGCAGCTGGGGTGGATACACAGATACGCAGTATTTT; cdr3_aa: CASSWGGYTDTQYF
d_call: -; clone_size: -; j_call: TRBJ2-1; v_call: TRBV5-1; cdr3_nt: TGCGCCAGCAGAAGTTTAGGGCGGGCGTACAATGAGCAGTTCTTC; cdr3_aa: CASRSLGRAYNEQFF
d_call: TRBD1; clone_size: -; j_call: TRBJ1-5; v_call: TRBV12-5; cdr3_nt: TGTGCTAGTGGGGGACAGGGCTATAGCAATCAGCCCCAGCATTTT; cdr3_aa: CASGGQGYSNQPQHF
d_call: -; clone_size: -; j_call: TRBJ1-2; v_call: TRBV6-5; cdr3_nt: TGTGCCAGCAGTTACTCCTCAGGGGTGAGGGGCTACACCTTC; cdr3_aa: CASSYSSGVRGYTF
d_call: TRBD2; clone_size: -; j_call: TRBJ2-7; v_call: TRBV20-1; cdr3_nt: TGCAGTGCTAGAGATTTTCTTAGGGCGGCTAGCGGGAGCTACGAGCAGTACTTC; cdr3_aa: CSARDFLRAASGSYEQYF
d_call: -; clone_size: few; j_call: TRBJ2-3; v_call: TRBV6-1; cdr3_nt: TGTGCCAGCAGTAAAACAGGACCCGTCACAGATACGCAGTATTTT; cdr3_aa: CASSKTGPVTDTQYF
d_call: TRBD1; clone_size: few; j_call: TRBJ2-7; v_call: TRBV19; cdr3_nt: TGTGCCAGTAGTATATCCGGGACAGACGGCGAGCAGTACTTC; cdr3_aa: CASSISGTDGEQYF
d_call: -; clone_size: -; j_call: TRBJ2-1; v_call: TRBV10-2; cdr3_nt: TGCGCCAGCAGTGATAACGGGGAGCAGTTCTTC; cdr3_aa: CASSDNGEQFF
d_call: TRBD2; clone_size: -; j_call: TRBJ2-1; v_call: TRBV25-1; cdr3_nt: TGTGCCAGCAGTTTTAGCGGGAGTGGCTACAATGAGCAGTTCTTC; cdr3_aa: CASSFSGSGYNEQFF
d_call: -; clone_size: many; j_call: TRBJ1-5; v_call: TRBV6-6; cdr3_nt: TGTGCCAGCAGTTACTCAGGTAGCCAGCCCCAGCATTTT; cdr3_aa: CASSYSGSQPQHF